One and the same sample provided the 9 T cell receptor beta chains below, sequenced in a study of spatial heterogeneity in lung cancer. Study-wide points: Expanded intratumoral alpha and beta TCR counts tracked tumor mutation counts.

One entry per CDR3 protein, called by TCRdb with MiXCR from the 5' RACE reads. The sample has about 9,800 distinct CDR3 sequences, 45% to 65% seen once; the top ten hold more than 25%. These TCRs are of unknown antigen specificity. Time point here: sample taken at primary tumor resection. The material sequenced was lung tumor tissue, taken at surgery. These receptors came from a female donor with early-stage non-small cell lung cancer.

Remarks on this clonotype: With the library built for alpha chains, this beta chain is off target and its frequency is not meaningful. The chain joins TRBV4-1 to TRBJ2-1, with D perhaps matching TRBD1 or TRBD2 (5 bases each). V shed 1 base and J shed 10 bases, with 23 bases lying between them. Germline loops: CDR1 MGHRA, CDR2 YSYEKL. This CDR3 has 17 amino acids. Written as DNA, the CDR3 is TGCGCCAGCAGCCAAGGTGCCGGACTTCTTTGGGGCAAGGAGCAGTTCTTC. Amino acid sequence: CASSQGAGLLWGKEQFF.

This clonotype was counted between two and nine times. The size of this beta chain means little, since it is a stray read in a library made for alpha chains. The chain has TRBV5-6 and TRBJ2-7; 7 bases fit TRBD1. This CDR3 region has 14 residues. Germline V gene sequence: CDR1 SGHDT, CDR2 YYEEEE. V dropped 4 bases and J dropped 4; count of bases not matched to a gene: 8. CDR3: CASSPQGRMYEQYF. As DNA, the CDR3 is TGTGCCAGCAGCCCACAGGGGCGAATGTACGAGCAGTACTTC.

This clonotype was seen just once. For a library built for alpha chains, this beta chain is a stray read; little rests on its size. V gene TRBV20-1 combines with J gene TRBJ2-5; 7 nucleotides align to TRBD1. The CDR3 has 16 residues. The ends lost 0 bases at V and 5 bases at J; junction bases unmatched: 12. CDR1 is DFQATT, CDR2 SNEGSKA, per germline (reference sequence). This CDR3 reads CSARDYKGHRGETQYF. In nucleotides, the CDR3 is TGCAGTGCTAGAGATTACAAAGGACACAGGGGTGAGACCCAGTACTTC.

In the case of this clonotype: As an off-target read in a library built for alpha chains, this beta chain has a frequency of little significance. The CDR3 region is CASNFPGSSYNEQFF. CDR3 bases: TGTGCCAGCAATTTTCCGGGTTCCTCCTACAATGAGCAGTTCTTC. The chain couples TRBV5-6 to TRBJ2-1; D remains ambiguous. The CDR3 covers 15 residues. Germline V gene data show CDR1 as SGHDT and CDR2 as YYEEEE. Deletions cut 6 bases from V and 0 bases from J, with 13 bases between.

On this clonotype itself: This beta chain was picked up by a library intended for alpha chains and is off target, so its count carries little meaning. As DNA, the CDR3 is TGCAGCGGTCTAACAGGGGGCCTGGGCTATGGCTACACCTTC. Protein product: CSGLTGGLGYGYTF. This chain links TRBV29-1 with TRBJ1-2; 9 positions agree with TRBD1. This CDR3 has 14 amino acids. The germline V gene has CDR1 SQVTM and CDR2 ANQGSEA. With 7 bases clipped from V and 4 bases from J, the junction kept 10 bases outside the gene matches.

About this clonotype: Found in a library prepared for alpha chains, this beta chain is an off-target read, and its abundance has little meaning. This sequence joins TRBV20-1 and TRBJ2-3; D is perhaps TRBD1 or TRBD2 (6 bases each). This CDR3 has 13 residues. Trimming cost V 2 bases and J 8 bases, with 14 bases left between them. Germline CDR1 DFQATT, CDR2 SNEGSKA (reference sequence). The CDR3 loop is CSARIRGQSTQYF. Written as DNA, the CDR3 is TGCAGTGCTAGAATTCGGGGGCAGTCTACGCAGTATTTT.

This clonotype was observed a handful of times. Within a library made for alpha chains, this beta chain is off target, and its count is uninformative. V is TRBV29-1 and J is TRBJ1-2; TRBD1 aligns across 12 bases. This CDR3 is 14 amino acids long. The ends lost 8 bases at V and 8 bases at J; junction bases unmatched: 12. The germline gives CDR1 SQVTM, CDR2 ANQGSEA. DNA for the CDR3: TGCAGCATACGGCGCCGGGACAGGGGGCGCGGCTACACCTTC. Translated, it gives CSIRRRDRGRGYTF.

This clonotype counts as medium-sized. This beta chain is an unintended read in a library built for alpha chains; its size means little. The chain employs TRBV20-1 and TRBJ2-5; D remains ambiguous. V gave up 3 bases and J gave up 2 bases, with 4 bases separating them. The CDR3 runs 11 residues. Germline CDR1 and CDR2: DFQATT and SNEGSKA (reference sequence). The CDR3 sequence: CSASGQETQYF. The CDR3 region has the DNA TGCAGTGCTAGCGGACAAGAGACCCAGTACTTC.

A remark on this clonotype: This beta chain represents an off-target read in a library built for alpha chains; its size is of limited meaning. The chain has TRBV6-5 and TRBJ1-6; D may be TRBD1 (5 bases). Germline lookup yields CDR1 MNHEY and CDR2 SVGAGI. V dropped 8 bases and J dropped 7 bases, with 18 bases sitting between them. The CDR3 is 15 residues long. The CDR3 spells CASRRTVDTNSPLHF. In DNA form, the CDR3 reads TGTGCCAGCCGGAGGACGGTGGACACGAATTCACCCCTCCACTTT.